The 16 T cell receptor beta chains below all came from one sample that was sequenced in a study of blood T cell repertoires in COVID-19. Sequenced by immunoSEQ multiplex PCR; TCRdb stores in-frame clones only, minus some. The sample gives under 200,000 clones, over 80% of which show up once; 0.95% is in the top ten. Input material: peripheral blood. These receptors were collected from a man aged 60-69 years with COVID-19, enrolled during active disease.

This clone has just one count. V and J are TRBV7-6 and TRBJ1-1; D is possibly TRBD1 (6 bases). Trimming removed 3 bases at V and 4 bases at J, with 9 bases between. The CDR3 length is 13 residues. Germline V lookup: CDR1 SGHVS, CDR2 FNYEAQ. CDR3 nucleotides: TGTGCCAGCAGCTTTGGGGGGGCCACTGAAGCTTTCTTT. Its protein is CASSFGGATEAFF.

The sample holds one count of this clone. Written as DNA, the CDR3 is TGTGCCAGCAGTTTCACAGGGGGACAGCCCCAGCATTTT. Amino acids: CASSFTGGQPQHF. The chain uses TRBV3-1 (or the pseudogene TRBV3-2) and TRBJ1-5; 8 bases are a match to TRBD1. V lost 6 bases, J lost 7 bases, and 5 bases stayed unmatched. Germline CDR1 LGHDT, CDR2 YNNKEL (reference sequence). CDR3 length: 13 amino acids.

The V and J genes are TRBV9 and TRBJ1-1, with 8 bases lining up with TRBD1. Unmatched junction bases numbered 2, after V lost 3 bases and J lost 1 base. Germline CDR1 and CDR2: SGDLS and YYNGEE. This CDR3 region has 14 residues. CDR3 residues: CASSGQGRNTEAFF. CDR3 nucleotides: TGTGCCAGCAGCGGACAGGGGAGGAACACTGAAGCTTTCTTT.

The gene calls are TRBV19 and TRBJ1-3, with TRBD1 as a possible D gene (6 bases). The germline V gene encodes CDR1 LNHDA and CDR2 SQIVND (reference sequence). V gave up 3 bases and J gave up 3 bases, with 9 bases separating them. The CDR3 sequence is 14 residues long. CDR3 residues: CASSIAGVGNTIYF. In DNA, the CDR3 is TGTGCCAGTAGTATCGCAGGGGTTGGAAACACCATATATTTT. Using reference TRBV19 and TRBJ1-3 for the parts outside the CDR3, the full variable domain is DGGITQSPKYLFRKEGQNVTLSCEQNLNHDAMYWYRQDPGQGLRLIYYSQIVNDFQKGDIAEGYSVSREKKESFPLTVTSAQKNPTAFYLCASSIAGVGNTIYFGEGSWLTVV.

The V and J genes are TRBV15 and TRBJ1-3, with D uncertain. Germline V gene sequence: CDR1 LNHNV, CDR2 YYDKDF (reference sequence). V was shortened by 0 bases and J by 2 bases, with 11 bases between the two germline ends. This CDR3 is 16 amino acids long. This chain's CDR3 is CATSRDRSATGNTIYF. The CDR3 DNA is TGTGCCACCAGCAGAGATAGATCCGCGACTGGAAACACCATATATTTT.

This chain links TRBV7-6 with TRBJ2-2; D uncertain. CDR1 and CDR2 (germline): SGHVS, FNYEAQ. V shed 1 base and J shed 0 bases, with 6 bases lying between them. The CDR3 is 15 residues long. CDR3 in amino acids: CASSLGLANTGELFF. The CDR3 DNA reads as TGTGCCAGCAGCTTAGGCCTAGCGAACACCGGGGAGCTGTTTTTT.

The rearrangement links TRBV9 to TRBJ2-1; D gene ambiguous. V shed 0 bases and J shed 4 bases, with 5 bases lying between them. CDR3 length equals 13 residues. Per germline, CDR1 SGDLS and CDR2 YYNGEE. In nucleotides, the CDR3 is TGTGCCAGCAGCGTAGAACAGTACAATGAGCAGTTCTTC. It specifies CASSVEQYNEQFF.

The CDR3 DNA reads TGCGCCAGCAGCACGTGGTCAGGGGGTCGATATAGCAATCAGCCCCAGCATTTT. Translation gives CASSTWSGGRYSNQPQHF. The chain is built from TRBV5-1 and TRBJ1-5; 7 positions agree with TRBD1. This CDR3 spans 18 amino acids. The germline CDR1 and CDR2 sequences are SGHRS and YFSETQ. V shed 4 bases, J shed 0 bases, and the junction held 13 bases outside the gene matches. Full variable domain (rest looked up from reference TRBV5-1 and TRBJ1-5): KAGVTQTPRYLIKTRGQQVTLSCSPISGHRSVSWYQQTPGQGLQFLFEYFSETQRNKGNFPGRFSGRQFSNSRSEMNVSTLELGDSALYLCASSTWSGGRYSNQPQHFGDGTRLSIL.

The table lists this clone with a few counts. The V and J genes are TRBV5-1 and TRBJ1-4; 8 bases are a match to TRBD1. The CDR3 length is 16 residues. Germline CDR1 SGHRS, CDR2 YFSETQ. After removal of 3 bases from V and 3 bases from J, the junction contained 7 bases not matched to a gene. CDR3 protein: CASSSDGQGPNEKLFF. CDR3 DNA: TGCGCCAGCAGCTCGGACGGACAGGGTCCTAATGAAAAACTGTTTTTT.

DNA of the CDR3: TGTGCCAGTAGCCCACTAGCGGGGGGGGGCTACAATGAGCAGTTCTTC. Translating it yields CASSPLAGGGYNEQFF. The chain recombines TRBV19 with TRBJ2-1; TRBD2 matches at 13 bases. This CDR3 is 16 amino acids long. CDR1 is LNHDA and CDR2 is SQIVND in the germline V gene (reference sequence). The J segment lost 3 bases and the V segment lost 6 bases, leaving 5 bases of the junction unmatched.

The genes are TRBV19 and TRBJ1-6; no definite D call. V was pared by 7 bases and J by 7 bases, with 14 bases between. The CDR3 has 14 amino acids. The germline gives CDR1 LNHDA, CDR2 SQIVND (reference sequence). In DNA form, the CDR3 reads TGTGCCAGTATGGATGGGCAGACGAATTCACCCCTCCACTTT. It is translated as CASMDGQTNSPLHF.

This clone was picked up a small number of times. The CDR3 sequence: CATLGTAKETQYF. The DNA for the CDR3 is TGTGCCACTCTCGGGACAGCCAAAGAGACCCAGTACTTC. This sequence joins TRBV19 and TRBJ2-5, with 7 bases that match TRBD1. The CDR3 runs to 13 residues. The germline gives CDR1 LNHDA, CDR2 SQIVND (reference sequence). The ends lost 10 bases at V and 3 bases at J; junction bases unmatched: 8. Together with reference TRBV19 and TRBJ2-5, the CDR3 gives the full variable domain: DGGITQSPKYLFRKEGQNVTLSCEQNLNHDAMYWYRQDPGQGLRLIYYSQIVNDFQKGDIAEGYSVSREKKESFPLTVTSAQKNPTAFYLCATLGTAKETQYFGPGTRLLVL.

The rearrangement joins TRBV5-1 to TRBJ1-1, with D possibly TRBD1 on 5 matching bases. The germline gives CDR1 SGHRS, CDR2 YFSETQ. The CDR3 contains 14 residues. The V gene lost 2 bases and the J gene lost 3 bases, with 11 bases spanning the gap. The CDR3 nucleotides read TGCGCCAGCAGCTTTAGGGGAGGGTACACTGAAGCTTTCTTT. Translation: CASSFRGGYTEAFF.

This clone was seen a few times. The J gene is TRBJ1-4, the V gene TRBV4-3; 11 bases map to TRBD1. The CDR3 runs to 15 residues. Germline V gives CDR1 LGHNA, CDR2 YSLEER. The trim removed 1 base at V and 7 bases at J, leaving 2 bases unmatched. The CDR3 loop reads CASSQGTGGFEKLFF. DNA of the CDR3: TGCGCCAGCAGCCAAGGGACAGGGGGCTTTGAAAAACTGTTTTTT.

This chain joins TRBV28 and TRBJ2-7, with D perhaps matching TRBD1 (9 bases). The CDR3 is 16 amino acids. V shed 5 bases and J shed 6 bases, with 23 bases lying between them. Germline loops: CDR1 MDHEN, CDR2 SYDVKM. CDR3 sequence: CASSTGGGQGIAEQYF. In nucleotides, the CDR3 is TGTGCCAGCAGTACGGGAGGGGGACAGGGTATTGCCGAGCAGTACTTC.

The gene calls are TRBV5-4 and TRBJ2-7; 7 nucleotides match TRBD2. The CDR3 is made up of 15 amino acids. Losses at the gene ends were 0 bases for V and 0 bases for J; bases not matched to a gene: 3. The germline V gene encodes CDR1 SGHNT and CDR2 YYREEE (reference sequence). DNA of the CDR3: TGTGCCAGCAGCTTGGCGGGGGGTAACTCCTACGAGCAGTACTTC. Its protein product is CASSLAGGNSYEQYF.